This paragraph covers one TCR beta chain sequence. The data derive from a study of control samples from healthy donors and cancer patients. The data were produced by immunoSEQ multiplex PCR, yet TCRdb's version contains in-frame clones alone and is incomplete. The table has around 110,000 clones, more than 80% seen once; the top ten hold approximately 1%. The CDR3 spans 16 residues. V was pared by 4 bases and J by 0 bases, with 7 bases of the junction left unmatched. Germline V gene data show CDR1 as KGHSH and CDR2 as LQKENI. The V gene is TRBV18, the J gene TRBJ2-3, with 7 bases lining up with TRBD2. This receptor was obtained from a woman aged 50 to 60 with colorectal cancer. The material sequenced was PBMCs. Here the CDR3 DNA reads TGTGCCAGCTCACGCACCGGGACTACTAGCACAGATACGCAGTATTTT. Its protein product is CASSRTGTTSTDTQYF.